Following are 14 T cell receptor beta chains from one sample sequenced in a study of cytomegalovirus exposure and HLA in healthy donors. PCR involved 60 Vbeta and 13 Jbeta primers. The method was immunoSEQ multiplex PCR; TCRdb's version includes in-frame clones alone and lacks a portion of them. Of around 130,000 clones detected, 70% to 85% appear once; the ten largest clones hold 2.5% to 3.5%. Source material: PBMCs. The receptors were sampled from a boy aged 2-15 years in good health and CMV-seronegative.

The DNA of the CDR3 is TGCGCCAGCTCGCGGACAGATGGAGCTCGGAGCTCCTACAATGAGCAGTTCTTC. It translates to CASSRTDGARSSYNEQFF. V and J are TRBV5-1 and TRBJ2-1; weak D call: TRBD1 (6 bases). CDR3 length: 18 residues. CDR1 is SGHRS, CDR2 YFSETQ, per germline. Trimming took 7 bases from V and 0 from J, leaving 23 bases between them.

The chain joins TRBV30 to TRBJ2-5; maybe TRBD1 (5 bases). V was cut by 5 bases and J by 2 bases, with 12 bases left in between. The germline V gene has CDR1 GTSNPN and CDR2 SVGIG (reference sequence). The CDR3 consists of 13 residues. CDR3: CAWATGLQETQYF. The CDR3 region has the DNA TGTGCCTGGGCCACAGGTTTGCAAGAGACCCAGTACTTC.

The chain uses TRBV5-1 and TRBJ2-2, with 9 positions matching TRBD2. J gave up 5 bases and V 5 bases, and 4 bases lay outside the gene matches. This CDR3 spans 14 amino acids. Germline V gene data show CDR1 as SGHRS and CDR2 as YFSETQ. CDR3 DNA sequence: TGCGCCAGCAGGCGGGAGGGCCATACCGGGGAGCTGTTTTTT. It translates to CASRREGHTGELFF. Filled out from reference TRBV5-1 and TRBJ2-2, the complete variable domain reads KAGVTQTPRYLIKTRGQQVTLSCSPISGHRSVSWYQQTPGQGLQFLFEYFSETQRNKGNFPGRFSGRQFSNSRSEMNVSTLELGDSALYLCASRREGHTGELFFGEGSRLTVL.

The chain carries TRBV14 and TRBJ2-3; possibly TRBD1 for D (6 bases). V shed 5 bases and J shed 5 bases, with 17 bases lying between them. The CDR3 spans 15 residues. Germline V gene data show CDR1 as SGHDN and CDR2 as FVKESK. For the CDR3, the DNA is TGTGCCAGCAGCTCCAGGGGTTGGCGAGAAGATACGCAGTATTTT. Its translation is CASSSRGWREDTQYF.

The count of this clone is one. This chain links TRBV4-1 with TRBJ1-1; 8 bases map to TRBD1. The length of the CDR3 is 17 residues. The V segment lost 3 bases and the J segment 3 bases; nucleotides outside the gene matches: 12. The germline V gene has CDR1 MGHRA and CDR2 YSYEKL. CDR3 in DNA: TGCGCCAGCAGCCAGGGACTTCGGACAGGGAAAGACACTGAAGCTTTCTTT. It specifies CASSQGLRTGKDTEAFF.

This chain links TRBV6-6 with TRBJ1-5, with 7 bases lining up with TRBD1. Per germline, CDR1 MNHNY and CDR2 SVGAGI (reference sequence). This CDR3 has 13 amino acids. J was trimmed by 7 bases and V by 5 bases; bases with no gene match: 5. CDR3 sequence: CASSQGEAQPQHF. The CDR3 bases are TGTGCCAGCAGTCAGGGGGAAGCCCAGCCCCAGCATTTT.

The V gene is TRBV7-2, the J gene TRBJ1-5, with D possibly being TRBD1 (6 bases). CDR3 length: 15 amino acids. Trimming took 0 bases from V and 4 from J, leaving 10 bases between them. Germline V gene sequence: CDR1 SGHTA, CDR2 FQGNSA. The DNA of the CDR3 is TGTGCCAGCAGCTTAGCTGGACAGTTTAATCAGCCCCAGCATTTT. Amino acid sequence: CASSLAGQFNQPQHF.

The genes are TRBV4-1 and TRBJ2-5; D gene uncertain. The closer fit of TRBJ2-7 to the DNA end suggests the J call may be wrong. CDR1 MGHRA and CDR2 YSYEKL come from the germline V gene. This CDR3 spans 13 amino acids. CDR3 in amino acids: CASSQGLAYEQYF. The CDR3 coding sequence is TGCGCCAGCAGCCAAGGACTGGCCTACGAGCAGTACTTC.

The chain recombines TRBV6-5 with TRBJ2-7; 11 bases match TRBD2. Trimming at V came to 6 bases and at J to 2 bases, leaving 6 bases not matched to a gene. CDR3 length: 15 residues. Germline-derived CDR1 and CDR2 are MNHEY and SVGAGI. CDR3 sequence: CASSPTSGGAYEQYF. For the CDR3, the DNA is TGTGCCAGCAGCCCCACTAGCGGGGGAGCCTACGAGCAGTACTTC.

This sequence joins TRBV30 and TRBJ2-2; no firm D call. The CDR3 loop spans 13 amino acids. The germline CDR1 and CDR2 sequences are GTSNPN and SVGIG (reference sequence). The V gene lost 3 bases and the J gene lost 0 bases, with 5 bases spanning the gap. The CDR3 loop reads CAWSPSNTGELFF. Here the CDR3 DNA reads TGTGCCTGGAGCCCCTCGAACACCGGGGAGCTGTTTTTT.

This clone was observed once. J is TRBJ2-5 and V is TRBV21-1; TRBD2, as called in the table, went unchecked against the DNA. TRBV21-1 has pseudogene status. The CDR3 runs to 19 residues. CDR3 nucleotides: TGTGCCAGCAGCTACCCCGGGAGTCCTAGAGCCAAGTACCAAGAGACCCAGTACTTC. It encodes CASSYPGSPRAKYQETQYF.

The V gene is TRBV10-2, the J gene TRBJ1-5; perhaps TRBD1 as D (6 bases). The CDR3 is 14 amino acids. With 3 bases removed from V and 7 bases from J, the gap between germline ends came to 13 bases. Germline CDR1 is WSHSY and CDR2 is SAAADI. DNA of the CDR3: TGCGCCAGCAGTGACGGGGGGCCGGGACAGCCCCAGCATTTT. Protein: CASSDGGPGQPQHF.

Only a few counts were recorded for this clone. The rearrangement joins TRBV4-3 to TRBJ1-1; maybe TRBD1 (5 bases). This CDR3 has 17 amino acids. V was trimmed by 0 bases and J by 4 bases, leaving 18 bases between them. Germline V gene lookup returns CDR1 LGHNA and CDR2 YSLEER. CDR3 sequence reads: CASSQDYTGTWVTEAFF. In DNA, the CDR3 is TGCGCCAGCAGCCAAGATTACACAGGAACCTGGGTCACTGAAGCTTTCTTT.

The chain uses TRBV9 and TRBJ1-2; 7 bases align to TRBD1. Germline lookup yields CDR1 SGDLS and CDR2 YYNGEE. This CDR3 contains 15 residues. V lost 3 bases, J lost 8 bases, and 13 bases stayed unmatched. In nucleotides, the CDR3 is TGTGCCAGCAGCGCCGCTACAGGGGATCATGCGGGCTACACCTTC. It encodes CASSAATGDHAGYTF.